The rows below give T cell receptor beta chains drawn from one sample of a study of blood T cells in healthy people across ages. In TCRdb, the 5' RACE reads were re-called with MiXCR into one record per CDR3 protein. The sample holds 600,000 or so distinct CDR3 sequences, 25% to 35% seen once. The sequencing sample was made of blood. Receptor source: a woman of 80 years or more in good health. Both conserved end residues are part of each CDR3. A D gene is named only where the DNA matches it firmly. Clone size, where shown, is once, few, many, or a class for clones that have expanded.

CASSVGILAGGLQETQYF	TGTGCCAGCAGCGTAGGTATACTAGCGGGGGGCCTCCAAGAGACCCAGTACTTC	TRBV9	TRBD2	-	TRBJ2-5
CASSLVDSRAFF	TGTGCCAGCAGCTTAGTCGACTCCCGAGCTTTCTTT	TRBV11-1	-	many	TRBJ1-1
CSASGGTDTQYF	TGCAGTGCTAGCGGGGGGACAGATACGCAGTATTTT	TRBV20-1	TRBD2	many	TRBJ2-3
CATSRDRMASNTEAFF	TGTGCCACCAGCAGAGATCGAATGGCGTCGAACACTGAAGCTTTCTTT	TRBV15	-	-	TRBJ1-1
CASHPPARNTEAFF	TGTGCCAGCCACCCTCCCGCGAGGAACACTGAAGCTTTCTTT	TRBV6-2/TRBV6-3	-	-	TRBJ1-1
CASSYSTGAGANVLTF	TGTGCCAGCAGTTACTCGACAGGAGCTGGGGCCAACGTCCTGACTTTC	TRBV6-6	-	many	TRBJ2-6
CSIEVLPNEQFF	TGCAGCATTGAGGTACTGCCCAATGAGCAGTTCTTC	TRBV29-1	-	-	TRBJ2-1
CSADRTGTAGELFF	TGCAGTGCCGATCGGACAGGGACTGCCGGGGAGCTGTTTTTT	TRBV20-1	TRBD1	-	TRBJ2-2
CSARRLAGGQYNEQFF	TGCAGTGCTAGGAGACTAGCGGGGGGGCAGTACAATGAGCAGTTCTTC	TRBV20-1	TRBD2	many	TRBJ2-1
CASSPGMGNTEAFF	TGTGCCAGCAGCCCCGGGATGGGGAACACTGAAGCTTTCTTT	TRBV7-3	-	many	TRBJ1-1
CASSLETDSTDTQYF	TGCGCCAGCAGCTTGGAGACAGATAGCACAGATACGCAGTATTTT	TRBV5-1	-	-	TRBJ2-3
CSVGTTAKNIQYF	TGCAGCGTCGGGACTACCGCCAAAAACATTCAGTACTTC	TRBV29-1	TRBD2	many	TRBJ2-4
CAITLQGVKNIQYF	TGTGCCATCACACTACAGGGGGTGAAAAACATTCAGTACTTC	TRBV2	TRBD1	few	TRBJ2-4
CSGEGFSEQDF	TGCAGCGGTGAAGGGTTTTCCGAGCAGGACTTC	TRBV29-1	-	-	TRBJ2-7
CASSYGQGVTVDTQYF	TGCGCCAGCAGTTACGGACAGGGGGTGACTGTAGATACGCAGTATTTT	TRBV4-1	TRBD1	many	TRBJ2-3
CVSSRGRDGYTF	TGTGTCAGCAGCAGGGGAAGGGATGGCTACACCTTC	TRBV6-6	-	-	TRBJ1-2
CSASSGDQPQHF	TGCAGTGCTTCGTCAGGGGATCAGCCCCAGCATTTT	TRBV20-1	-	many	TRBJ1-5
CASSLLAGDFGNEQFF	TGTGCCAGCAGCCTCCTAGCGGGGGACTTTGGCAATGAGCAGTTCTTC	TRBV7-9	TRBD2	many	TRBJ2-1
CASSPGTSGAQETQYF	TGTGCCAGCAGCCCCGGGACTAGCGGGGCCCAAGAGACCCAGTACTTC	TRBV9	TRBD2	many	TRBJ2-5
CASSLNNYGYTF	TGCGCCAGCAGCCTGAACAACTATGGCTACACCTTC	TRBV5-1	-	many	TRBJ1-2
CSARPGAWANTEAFF	TGCAGTGCTAGACCCGGGGCTTGGGCGAACACTGAAGCTTTCTTT	TRBV20-1	-	few	TRBJ1-1
CASSLNPGTGAGSYNEQYF	TGCGCCAGCAGCCTAAATCCCGGGACAGGGGCCGGCTCCTACAATGAGCAGTACTTC	TRBV5-1	TRBD1	-	TRBJ2-7
CACSPGGDTEAFF	TGTGCCTGTTCTCCAGGAGGGGACACTGAAGCTTTCTTT	TRBV30	-	-	TRBJ1-1
CASSLAGDRGYTF	TGTGCCAGCAGCTTAGCTGGGGATCGTGGCTACACCTTC	TRBV7-2	-	many	TRBJ1-2
CASSPPGAGASGDTQYF	TGTGCCAGCTCACCGCCCGGGGCGGGGGCGAGTGGAGATACGCAGTATTTT	TRBV18	-	many	TRBJ2-3
CASSYSQGSSNQPQHF	TGTGCCAGCAGTTACTCACAGGGGAGTAGCAATCAGCCCCAGCATTTT	TRBV6-6	TRBD1	-	TRBJ1-5
CASSAGQGRGYTF	TGTGCCAGCAGCGCCGGACAGGGACGTGGCTACACCTTC	TRBV7-2	TRBD1	-	TRBJ1-2
CASATGGYQPQHF	TGTGCCAGTGCGACAGGGGGCTATCAGCCCCAGCATTTT	TRBV6-5	TRBD1	many	TRBJ1-5
CASSGSLPGANVLTF	TGTGCCAGCAGCGGCTCGTTGCCTGGGGCCAACGTCCTGACTTTC	TRBV9	-	many	TRBJ2-6
CASSPGLAGGANEQFF	TGTGCCAGCAGCCCGGGACTAGCGGGGGGCGCCAATGAACAGTTCTTC	TRBV9	TRBD2	many	TRBJ2-1
CASSFFTAGDTQYF	TGTGCCAGCAGCTTCTTTACAGCCGGGGATACGCAGTATTTT	TRBV5-4	-	few	TRBJ2-3
CASSLRGTSEAFF	TGTGCCAGCAGCTTAAGAGGGACTTCTGAAGCTTTCTTT	TRBV7-3	-	many	TRBJ1-1
CASSYSQGGSSSGNTIYF	TGTGCCAGCAGTTACTCGCAGGGAGGCTCAAGCTCTGGAAACACCATATATTTT	TRBV6-5	-	-	TRBJ1-3
CASSYLGRGLNEQFF	TGTGCCAGCAGTTATTTGGGCAGGGGGCTCAATGAGCAGTTCTTC	TRBV6-2/TRBV6-3	TRBD1	many	TRBJ2-1
CASSWERNQPQHF	TGTGCCAGCAGCTGGGAAAGGAATCAGCCCCAGCATTTT	TRBV7-6	-	-	TRBJ1-5
CASSLTTGYEQYF	TGTGCCAGCAGCTTAACGACAGGCTACGAGCAGTACTTC	TRBV7-3	-	many	TRBJ2-7
CSAPPLGRGVQETQYF	TGCAGTGCTCCCCCCCTGGGGCGGGGGGTACAAGAGACCCAGTACTTC	TRBV20-1	TRBD2	many	TRBJ2-5
CTSTRPSGGVNTQYF	TGTACCAGCACCCGACCTAGCGGGGGGGTGAATACGCAGTATTTT	TRBV6-6	TRBD2	-	TRBJ2-3
CASSLMEGYEQFF	TGTGCCAGCAGTTTAATGGAGGGCTATGAGCAGTTCTTC	TRBV28	-	-	TRBJ2-1